The 15 T cell receptor beta chains below come from one sample, sequenced in a study of graft-versus-host responses after intestinal transplantation. TCRdb's copy holds only in-frame clones and misses some; the assay was immunoSEQ multiplex PCR. The sample lists tens of thousands of clones; nearly 90% were seen once. Their cognate antigens are unknown. Sample: unstimulated CD8+ T cells sorted from spleen or lymph node cells, taken before transplant. Every receptor here comes from a human donor who was the organ donor for an intestinal transplant.

The V gene is TRBV7-6, the J gene TRBJ1-1; no clear D. The CDR3 is 13 amino acids. Trimming cost V 1 base and J 6 bases, with 9 bases left between them. Germline CDR1 SGHVS, CDR2 FNYEAQ. The CDR3 nucleotides read TGTGCCAGCAGCTTAGTGGGAGTCGCTGAAGCTTTCTTT. It codes for CASSLVGVAEAFF.

This rearrangement joins TRBV5-1 to TRBJ1-5, with a tentative D call TRBD1 (5 bases). The V gene lost 4 bases and the J gene lost 2 bases, with 22 bases spanning the gap. The CDR3 totals 18 residues. Germline loops: CDR1 SGHRS, CDR2 YFSETQ. CDR3 residues: CASSPGDLPRGGNQPQHF. CDR3 nucleotides: TGCGCCAGCAGCCCGGGGGATCTCCCCCGTGGGGGCAATCAGCCCCAGCATTTT.

This chain links TRBV5-1 with TRBJ2-7, with a weak D call TRBD1 (5 bases). This CDR3 region has 14 residues. CDR1 and CDR2 from the germline V gene are SGHRS and YFSETQ. V lost 0 bases to trimming and J lost 4 bases, with 11 bases between them. CDR3 in DNA: TGCGCCAGCAGCTTGGGGGGCACAGGATACGAGCAGTACGTC. Protein product: CASSLGGTGYEQYV.

V usage is TRBV7-9 and J usage is TRBJ2-7, with D perhaps TRBD2 (6 bases). Germline V CDR1 and CDR2: SEHNR, FQNEAQ (reference sequence). This CDR3 contains 16 residues. The V end lost 5 bases, the J end lost 1 base, and 18 bases lay between the germline ends. The CDR3, as DNA: TGTGCCAGCAGCCGCCGCCCAGGCGGGACGTCCTACGAGCAGTACGTC. Its translation is CASSRRPGGTSYEQYV.

This CDR3 reads CASSLGDRTWQYV. CDR3 nucleotides: TGTGCCAGCAGTTTAGGAGACAGGACTTGGCAGTACGTC. V and J are TRBV28 and TRBJ2-7, with D perhaps matching TRBD1 (6 bases). This CDR3 contains 13 residues. The ends were cut back, 2 bases at V and 9 bases at J, with 14 bases in the middle. Germline CDR1 reads MDHEN; CDR2 reads SYDVKM.

This clone was observed a single time. The rearrangement joins TRBV28 to TRBJ2-3; 9 positions match TRBD2. Germline loops: CDR1 MDHEN, CDR2 SYDVKM. This CDR3 spans 19 amino acids. V shed 6 bases and J 2 bases; nucleotides not matched to a gene: 18. The CDR3 reads CASRYGWGGSGGITDTQYF. CDR3 DNA sequence: TGTGCCAGCAGATATGGCTGGGGAGGTAGCGGGGGAATCACAGATACGCAGTATTTT.

V usage is TRBV2 and J usage is TRBJ2-3; D gene unclear. This CDR3 contains 13 residues. Germline-derived CDR1 and CDR2 are SNHLY and FYNNEI. The germline V and J ends were trimmed by 4 bases and 0 bases, with 5 bases remaining between them. This CDR3 reads CASSVASTDTQYF. The CDR3, as DNA: TGTGCCAGCAGTGTGGCTAGCACAGATACGCAGTATTTT.

The rearrangement uses TRBV27 and TRBJ1-5, with 9 bases that match TRBD1. The germline V gene encodes CDR1 MNHEY and CDR2 SMNVEV (reference sequence). CDR3 length equals 16 residues. The V gene end was trimmed by 0 bases and the J gene end by 6 bases; junction bases not matched to a gene: 6. CDR3 nucleotide sequence: TGTGCCAGCAGTTTATCGGGAACAGGGGGCAGTCAGCCCCAGCATTTT. This sequence encodes CASSLSGTGGSQPQHF.

On this clone: At one of its ends the junction is not consistent with the germline gene, which may arise from a read error. The V call is TRBV2, the J call TRBJ2-1, with 7 bases matching TRBD1. The germline V gene encodes CDR1 SNHLY and CDR2 FYNNEI. The CDR3 has 16 amino acids. The CDR3 protein is CASREGPGQLYNEQFF. DNA of the CDR3: TGTGCCAGCAGGGAAGGTCCGGGACAGCTTTACAATGAGCAGTTCTTC.

V and J are TRBV9 and TRBJ2-1, with 10 bases that match TRBD1. The CDR3 sequence is 14 residues long. CDR1 is SGDLS, CDR2 YYNGEE, per germline. Trimming at V came to 0 bases and at J to 10 bases, leaving 4 bases not matched to a gene. The CDR3 DNA follows: TGTGCCAGCAGCGTAGGACAGGGGGCGAAGGAGCAGTTCTTC. Protein sequence: CASSVGQGAKEQFF. Using reference TRBV9 and TRBJ2-1 for the parts outside the CDR3, the full variable domain is DSGVTQTPKHLITATGQRVTLRCSPRSGDLSVYWYQQSLDQGLQFLIQYYNGEERAKGNILERFSAQQFPDLHSELNLSSLELGDSALYFCASSVGQGAKEQFFGPGTRLTVL.

This clone was counted a single time. The rearrangement uses TRBV4-1 and TRBJ2-7, with TRBD1 matching 7 bases. V trimming: 1 base; J trimming: 1 base; junction bases outside the gene matches: 1. The CDR3 loop spans 14 amino acids. CDR1 and CDR2 (germline): MGHRA, YSYEKL. CDR3: CASSQVQGSYEQYV. The CDR3 DNA follows: TGCGCCAGCAGCCAAGTACAGGGGTCCTACGAGCAGTACGTC.

V gene TRBV4-1 combines with J gene TRBJ1-5; D not resolved. This CDR3 spans 14 amino acids. Germline V gene lookup returns CDR1 MGHRA and CDR2 YSYEKL. V was shortened by 3 bases and J by 3 bases, with 9 bases between the two germline ends. CDR3 region: CASSQQQNNQPQHF. The CDR3 DNA sequence: TGCGCCAGCAGCCAGCAACAGAACAATCAGCCCCAGCATTTT.

This clone was recorded once. The rearrangement uses TRBV29-1 and TRBJ1-1, with no clear D. Germline CDR1 is SQVTM and CDR2 is ANQGSEA. V lost 5 bases and J 5 bases, leaving 18 bases between the germline ends. CDR3 length: 14 residues. The CDR3 DNA reads TGCAGCGTTCTCTCCGGGGTATCGGGAACTGAAGCTTTCTTT. This gives the protein CSVLSGVSGTEAFF.

The chain recombines TRBV19 with TRBJ1-4; tentatively, D is TRBD1 (5 bases). The germline V gene encodes CDR1 LNHDA and CDR2 SQIVND (reference sequence). V was cut by 6 bases and J by 12 bases, with 14 bases left in between. CDR3 length: 12 residues. The CDR3 DNA reads as TGTGCCAGTAGCAGGTCAGGGAAACAACTGTTTTTT. The encoded protein is CASSRSGKQLFF.

In regard to this clone: A junction boundary mismatches the germline segment, possibly from a read error. This chain uses TRBV5-8 with TRBJ1-2; D unclear. This CDR3 spans 13 amino acids. The germline gives CDR1 SGHTS, CDR2 YDEGEE. This CDR3 reads CASSPRLRRDSDF. The CDR3 bases are TGTGCCAGCAGCCCCCGATTGAGGCGCGACTCCGACTTC.